The TCR beta chain described here comes from a study of vaccination and CD4 T cells after COVID-19. Study-level points and caveats: SARS-CoV-2-reactive clonotypes rose nonsignificantly, with the median going from about 20 to 38.

Once obtained from cultured CD4+ T cells, the DNA was sequenced using the Oncomine TCR Beta short-read assay. From cultured CD4+ T cells, genomic DNA was extracted. TCRdb reanalysed the PCR reads using MiXCR and keeps one entry per CDR3 protein. The sample consists of 10,000 or so distinct CDR3 sequences, approximately 35% of them appearing once. Regarding this clonotype: Its antigen is undetermined.

Trimming stripped 2 bases from V and 5 bases from J, with 9 bases between. CDR3 length: 13 residues. CDR1 and CDR2 (germline): MNHEY, SMNVEV (reference sequence). As for treatment: approximately nine-day PBMC culture with coronavirus spike peptide pools or control peptides (ViraFEST assay). Samples of CD4+ T cells were obtained from the unexposed donor before the COVID-19 pandemic (2011-2018). With peptide pools, ViraFEST first expanded antigen-specific T cells and afterwards sequenced their TCRs. Alongside about 9.9 IU/ml IL-2 and about 9.5 ug/ml peptide pools, PBMCs were cultured at 1.5 million to 2.5 million per well. CD4+ T cells from unexposed donors were probed, cells permitting, with SARS-CoV-2 S/N and four cold-coronavirus spikes.

This rearrangement joins TRBV27 to TRBJ1-1, with D possibly TRBD1 on 5 matching bases. This sequence originates from a human donor in good health. What was sequenced was CD4+ T cells from blood, cultured in vitro. The CDR3 reads CASSLGGRTEAFF. The CDR3 nucleotides are TGTGCCAGCAGTTTAGGGGGTAGGACTGAAGCTTTCTTT.